This T cell receptor (beta chain) is from a study of CD4 T cells in relation to SARS-CoV-2 and coronaviruses. Study-wide findings and caveats: Crossreactivity was assessed only for spike protein, not other viral proteins.

TCRdb keeps only in-frame clones here, not all; method: immunoSEQ multiplex PCR. Of about 29,000 clones detected, about 70% appear once; the ten largest clones hold less than 20%. The CDR3 is 17 amino acids. The J segment lost 3 bases and the V segment lost 4 bases, leaving 11 bases of the junction unmatched. Germline V CDR1 and CDR2: LGHNA, YNFKEQ. Unexposed donor CD4+ T cells date from about 2011-2018, before the COVID-19 pandemic. CD4+ T cells were isolated from the cells after roughly 11 days of culture. Cells permitting, SARS-CoV-2 S/N and four cold-coronavirus spikes were tested on unexposed-donor CD4+ T cells. A remark on this clone: Its specificity is unknown.

Sample: CD4+ T cells from PBMCs, cultured in vitro. The receptor was isolated from a human donor in good health. The V and J genes are TRBV4-2 and TRBJ2-5; the match to TRBD2 covers 10 bases. CDR3 sequence reads: CASSPPRVLAGEETQYF. In nucleotides, the CDR3 is TGTGCCAGCAGCCCCCCGAGGGTCCTAGCGGGGGAAGAGACCCAGTACTTC.